One sample yielded the 3 T cell receptor beta chains listed below, sequenced in a study of shared clonotypes between healthy human individuals. Assay: immunoSEQ multiplex PCR; the TCRdb copy retains only in-frame clones and omits some. The sample gives about 2.4 million clones, around nine tenths of which show up once; about 0.13% is in the top ten. The sample taken for sequencing was naive CD4+ T cells sorted from blood. Subset denoted: CD45RA+ positively selected. These receptors were collected from a man aged 18 to 35 in good health.

This chain joins TRBV5-4 and TRBJ2-7, with 7 bases that match TRBD1. CDR1 is SGHNT and CDR2 is YYREEE in the germline V gene (reference sequence). The ends lost 4 bases at V and 2 bases at J; junction bases unmatched: 6. The CDR3 has 14 residues. The CDR3 DNA follows: TGTGCCAGCAGCGCATTCCAGGGGGCCTACGAGCAGTACTTC. It is translated as CASSAFQGAYEQYF.

This clone showed up just a few times. The J gene is TRBJ1-5, the V gene TRBV15, with TRBD1 matching over 7 bases. Germline lookup yields CDR1 LNHNV and CDR2 YYDKDF (reference sequence). CDR3 length: 21 amino acids. Unmatched junction bases numbered 23, after V lost 3 bases and J lost 3 bases. Here the CDR3 reads CATSRARGTPGQVVYNQPQHF. CDR3 nucleotide sequence: TGTGCCACCAGCAGGGCTCGCGGAACACCCGGACAGGTCGTATACAATCAGCCCCAGCATTTT.

The chain carries TRBV5-1 and TRBJ2-5; 8 bases line up with TRBD2. The germline gives CDR1 SGHRS, CDR2 YFSETQ. The CDR3 consists of 16 residues. V was clipped by 4 bases and J by 2 bases; unmatched bases: 10. CDR3 in amino acids: CASSPGPGGIQETQYF. DNA for the CDR3: TGCGCCAGCAGCCCCGGACCGGGGGGGATACAAGAGACCCAGTACTTC.